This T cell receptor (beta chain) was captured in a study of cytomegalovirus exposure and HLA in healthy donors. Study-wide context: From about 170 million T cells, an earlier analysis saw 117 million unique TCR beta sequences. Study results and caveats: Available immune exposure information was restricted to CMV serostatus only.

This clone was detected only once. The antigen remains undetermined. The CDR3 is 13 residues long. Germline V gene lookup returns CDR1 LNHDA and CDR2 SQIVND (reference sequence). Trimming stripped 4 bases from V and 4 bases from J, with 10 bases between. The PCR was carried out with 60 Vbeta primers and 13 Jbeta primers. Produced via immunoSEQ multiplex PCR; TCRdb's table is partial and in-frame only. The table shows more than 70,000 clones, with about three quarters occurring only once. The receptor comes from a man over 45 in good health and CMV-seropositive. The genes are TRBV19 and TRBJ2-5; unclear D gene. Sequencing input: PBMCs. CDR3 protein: CASSRSAGETQYF. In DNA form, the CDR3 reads TGTGCCAGTAGTAGATCGGCAGGAGAGACCCAGTACTTC. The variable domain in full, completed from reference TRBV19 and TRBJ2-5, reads DGGITQSPKYLFRKEGQNVTLSCEQNLNHDAMYWYRQDPGQGLRLIYYSQIVNDFQKGDIAEGYSVSREKKESFPLTVTSAQKNPTAFYLCASSRSAGETQYFGPGTRLLVL.